Sequencing of this TCR beta chain was carried out in a study of vaccination effects on CD4 cells after COVID-19. Study-wide results and limits: Late post-vaccination samples showed marked contraction of infection- and vaccine-induced clones.

Pools of viral peptides were used by the ViraFEST assay to expand antigen-specific CD4+ T cells ahead of sequencing. Culture proceeded for 10 days, and CD4+ T cells were then isolated. Two doses of BNT162b2 or mRNA-1273 vaccine were administered to participants. Half-medium changes using IL-2 medium occurred on days 3 and 7. Remarks on this clone: Its antigen remains unknown.

Generated by immunoSEQ multiplex PCR, the TCRdb table keeps only in-frame clones and is missing some. The sample consists of around 30,000 clones, over 70% of them appearing once. Material: CD4+ T cells from PBMCs cultured with HCoV-229E spike peptides, obtained after COVID-19 vaccination. The clonotype comes from a human donor who received a COVID-19 vaccine.

The CDR3 here is CASHSSGANVLTF. The CDR3 DNA follows: TGTGCCAGCCACTCCTCTGGGGCCAACGTCCTGACTTTC. The chain joins TRBV6-5 to TRBJ2-6; D remains ambiguous. The germline V gene encodes CDR1 MNHEY and CDR2 SVGAGI. The CDR3 runs 13 residues. The ends were cut back, 8 bases at V and 0 bases at J, with 5 bases in the middle.